One sample yielded the 26 T cell receptor beta chains listed below, sequenced in a study of shared T cell receptors in the human thymus. Method: immunoSEQ multiplex PCR; TCRdb's copy keeps in-frame clones and lacks some. Of hundreds of thousands of clones in the sample, roughly 88% were seen once. The same data also went into a second study, on human thymus T cells.

The sequencing sample was made of thymocytes. These receptors were obtained from a girl under three years old with a congenital heart defect.

A remark on this clone: The junction departs from germline at one end; a sequencing error may be responsible. The V call is TRBV5-1, the J call TRBJ1-2; the D gene is possibly TRBD1 (5 bases). CDR1 and CDR2 from the germline V gene are SGHRS and YFSETQ. There are 14 residues in the CDR3. CDR3 DNA: TGCGCCAGCAGCTTGGTTCGGTGCCCCCGGCTGGGGCCCTTC. Protein product: CASSLVRCPRLGPF.

Here the CDR3 reads CASSEGYSYEQYF. CDR3 nucleotide sequence: TGTGCCAGCAGTGAAGGTTACAGCTACGAGCAGTACTTC. The V and J genes are TRBV2 and TRBJ2-7; D unclear. Germline loops: CDR1 SNHLY, CDR2 FYNNEI. V lost 1 base, J lost 3 bases, and 7 bases lay in between. CDR3 length: 13 amino acids.

This chain connects TRBV2 to TRBJ1-2, with TRBD1 matching over 9 bases. The CDR3 is made up of 15 amino acids. CDR1 and CDR2 (germline): SNHLY, FYNNEI. V trimming: 5 bases; J trimming: 6 bases; junction bases outside the gene matches: 10. The CDR3 nucleotides read TGTGCCAGCAGTCCCAGGGGTGACAGGGGGAATGGCTACACCTTC. Its translation: CASSPRGDRGNGYTF.

The chain is built from TRBV11-2 and TRBJ1-1, with D hard to call. Trimming cost V 0 bases and J 6 bases, with 11 bases left between them. Per germline, CDR1 SGHAT and CDR2 FQNNGV. The CDR3 covers 14 residues. The CDR3 here is CASSLDGVRAEAFF. The CDR3 DNA follows: TGTGCCAGCAGCTTAGACGGGGTGAGAGCTGAAGCTTTCTTT.

The CDR3 region is CSVKKGNTYEQYF. The CDR3 nucleotides are TGCAGCGTAAAAAAGGGGAATACCTACGAGCAGTACTTC. V is TRBV29-1 and J is TRBJ2-7; the D gene is possibly TRBD1 (5 bases). V lost 6 bases and J 2 bases, leaving 14 bases between the germline ends. The CDR3 is 13 residues long. The V gene's germline CDR1 is SQVTM and CDR2 ANQGSEA.

This chain connects TRBV19 to TRBJ2-1; 8 positions agree with TRBD2. V gave up 4 bases and J gave up 5 bases; unmatched junction bases: 7. The CDR3 contains 15 residues. CDR1 LNHDA and CDR2 SQIVND come from the germline V gene (reference sequence). This CDR3 is CASSNYGRVDNEQFF. The CDR3 nucleotides read TGTGCCAGTAGTAACTACGGGAGGGTGGACAATGAGCAGTTCTTC.

The V gene is TRBV19, the J gene TRBJ1-1; the D is unclear. Germline CDR1 and CDR2: LNHDA and SQIVND (reference sequence). This CDR3 has 15 amino acids. V lost 7 bases and J lost 1, with 16 bases in between. CDR3 in amino acids: CASTSTRRGNTEAFF. The DNA of the CDR3 is TGTGCCAGTACCTCAACCCGGCGGGGGAACACTGAAGCTTTCTTT.

This clone was seen a few times. The V call is TRBV28, the J call TRBJ1-1; the match to TRBD1 covers 8 bases. Trimming cost V 6 bases and J 3 bases; bases outside gene matches: 6. Germline V gives CDR1 MDHEN, CDR2 SYDVKM. CDR3 length: 14 residues. The CDR3 region has the DNA TGTGCCAGCAGAGAGACAGGGGAGGACACTGAAGCTTTCTTT. It yields the protein CASRETGEDTEAFF.

This chain connects TRBV7-9 to TRBJ1-2, with 7 bases fitting TRBD1. Germline V gene lookup returns CDR1 SEHNR and CDR2 FQNEAQ (reference sequence). V lost 2 bases to trimming and J lost 3 bases; unmatched junction nucleotides: 18. The CDR3 has 19 amino acids. The CDR3 reads CASSLLETRSDRAHYGYTF. The DNA of the CDR3 is TGTGCCAGCAGCTTATTAGAGACGCGATCCGACAGGGCACACTATGGCTACACCTTC.

The chain combines TRBV5-1 with TRBJ1-1, with D uncertain. The CDR3 length is 15 residues. The germline V and J ends were trimmed by 2 bases and 1 base, with 12 bases remaining between them. Germline lookup yields CDR1 SGHRS and CDR2 YFSETQ. For the CDR3, the DNA is TGCGCCAGCAGCTTACCTAGGAGAGCGAACACTGAAGCTTTCTTT. Amino acids: CASSLPRRANTEAFF.

The chain recombines TRBV7-6 with TRBJ2-1; 7 bases are a match to TRBD1. The germline V gene has CDR1 SGHVS and CDR2 FNYEAQ. This CDR3 region has 16 residues. V shed 4 bases and J 6 bases; nucleotides not matched to a gene: 12. This chain's CDR3 is CASSSPRDSLSNEQFF. The CDR3 DNA reads TGTGCCAGCAGCTCCCCTCGGGACAGTCTATCCAATGAGCAGTTCTTC. Based on the CDR3 plus reference TRBV7-6 and TRBJ2-1, the full variable domain is GAGVSQSPRYKVTKRGQDVALRCDPISGHVSLYWYRQALGQGPEFLTYFNYEAQQDKSGLPNDRFSAERPEGSISTLTIQRTEQRDSAMYRCASSSPRDSLSNEQFFGPGTRLTVL.

The chain employs TRBV30 and TRBJ1-3; 11 bases match TRBD1. CDR3 length: 17 residues. V dropped 4 bases and J dropped 3; count of bases not matched to a gene: 11. The germline V gene encodes CDR1 GTSNPN and CDR2 SVGIG (reference sequence). CDR3 sequence reads: CAWILEDRGRSGNTIYF. The CDR3, as DNA: TGTGCCTGGATTTTGGAGGACAGGGGGCGTAGTGGAAACACCATATATTTT.

This chain links TRBV25-1 with TRBJ1-1; tentative D call: TRBD1 (5 bases). Germline CDR1 and CDR2: MGHDK and SYGVNS. The CDR3 has 15 amino acids. V was pared by 0 bases and J by 7 bases, with 15 bases between. The chain's CDR3 is CASSEYGRQKNEAFF. The CDR3 DNA follows: TGTGCCAGCAGTGAATATGGCAGACAGAAAAATGAAGCTTTCTTT.

The sample holds one count of this clone. The CDR3 is CASSYRPSRGNGYTF. In nucleotides, the CDR3 is TGTGCCAGCAGTTACCGTCCCAGTCGGGGGAATGGCTACACCTTC. The chain has TRBV6-5 and TRBJ1-2; D perhaps matches TRBD1 (5 bases). The CDR3 runs 15 residues. V was shortened by 2 bases and J by 6 bases, with 16 bases between the two germline ends. Germline assignment: CDR1 MNHEY and CDR2 SVGAGI.

The chain carries TRBV4-3 and TRBJ1-4; 12 positions match TRBD1. With 0 bases clipped from V and 4 bases from J, the junction kept 12 bases outside the gene matches. This CDR3 spans 20 amino acids. Germline loops: CDR1 LGHNA, CDR2 YSLEER. DNA of the CDR3: TGCGCCAGCAGCCAAGAGAGAAAAAGGGACAGGGGGCCAGTTAATGAAAAACTGTTTTTT. The encoded protein is CASSQERKRDRGPVNEKLFF.

V usage is TRBV4-3 and J usage is TRBJ1-4; the match to TRBD1 covers 7 bases. Germline CDR1 is LGHNA and CDR2 is YSLEER. J was trimmed by 0 bases and V by 4 bases; bases with no gene match: 11. The length of the CDR3 is 18 residues. CDR3 residues: CASSPGQTSLATNEKLFF. CDR3 in DNA: TGCGCCAGCAGCCCGGGACAGACATCCCTTGCAACTAATGAAAAACTGTTTTTT.

The CDR3 DNA follows: TGTGCCAGCAGTTTGACAACCAAGGGGGAATATAATTCACCCCTCCACTTT. Translated, it gives CASSLTTKGEYNSPLHF. The chain combines TRBV28 with TRBJ1-6; a possible D gene is TRBD1 (6 bases). CDR1 MDHEN and CDR2 SYDVKM come from the germline V gene. This CDR3 has 17 amino acids. The V end lost 3 bases, the J end lost 4 bases, and 16 bases lay between the germline ends.

This rearrangement joins TRBV10-3 to TRBJ2-7; D perhaps matches TRBD1 (6 bases). Deletions cut 10 bases from V and 0 bases from J, with 16 bases between. The CDR3 is 14 residues long. Germline loops: CDR1 ENHRY, CDR2 SYGVKD. This CDR3 reads CATRSGDSSYEQYF. The CDR3 DNA sequence: TGTGCCACCCGGTCAGGGGATAGCTCCTACGAGCAGTACTTC.

The rearrangement uses TRBV10-3 and TRBJ1-5, with D perhaps TRBD1 (6 bases). The CDR3 length is 17 residues. CDR1 ENHRY and CDR2 SYGVKD come from the germline V gene. V lost 3 bases, J lost 1 base, and 16 bases lay in between. In DNA form, the CDR3 reads TGTGCCATCAGTGATCGGGACAATCCGAGGAGCAATCAGCCCCAGCATTTT. Encoded protein: CAISDRDNPRSNQPQHF.

This CDR3 reads CSVEREQMYTEAFF. The CDR3 bases are TGCAGCGTTGAAAGAGAACAGATGTACACTGAAGCTTTCTTT. This chain uses TRBV29-1 with TRBJ1-1, with D hard to call. Germline loops: CDR1 SQVTM, CDR2 ANQGSEA. V gave up 2 bases and J gave up 3 bases, with 13 bases separating them. The CDR3 runs to 14 residues.

This clone was counted between two and nine times. Different DNA sequences within this sample yield the same CDR3. This chain links TRBV7-9 with TRBJ2-7; possibly TRBD2 for D (5 bases). This CDR3 is built from 11 residues. The V and J ends lost 5 bases and 4 bases respectively, with 6 bases between them. Germline V CDR1 and CDR2: SEHNR, FQNEAQ (reference sequence). CDR3 in DNA: TGTGCCAGCAGCAGAGGGTACGAGCAGTACTTC. The encoded protein is CASSRGYEQYF.

The chain uses TRBV2 and TRBJ2-7, with 10 bases that match TRBD1. CDR1 is SNHLY, CDR2 FYNNEI, per germline. With 6 bases clipped from V and 2 bases from J, the junction kept 4 bases outside the gene matches. CDR3 length: 14 residues. Written as DNA, the CDR3 is TGTGCCAGCAGGACCGGGACAGGGGCCTACGAGCAGTACTTC. This translates into CASRTGTGAYEQYF.

The V call is TRBV29-1, the J call TRBJ2-7; tentative D call: TRBD2 (5 bases). The CDR3 contains 18 residues. Trimming took off 1 base at V and 0 bases at J, with 22 bases between the two ends. The germline gives CDR1 SQVTM, CDR2 ANQGSEA. The CDR3 nucleotides read TGCAGCGTTGAAGGGCCTAACCTTCTACTTACTAGCTCCTACGAGCAGTACTTC. It yields the protein CSVEGPNLLLTSSYEQYF.

Comment on this clone: This is likely a read error, given that the CDR3 carries no conserved phenylalanine or tryptophan at its end. Because the CDR3's place on the DNA is in doubt, the DNA is left out and the CDR3 is given as listed by TCRdb. The genes are TRBV4-2 and TRBJ1-1. From its first to its last residue, the CDR3 has 18 amino acids. CDR1 is LGHNA and CDR2 is YNFKEQ in the germline V gene. The CDR3 sequence: CASSQDHGAGFIALWGGG.

V and J are TRBV27 and TRBJ1-5; D is unresolved. The CDR3 covers 18 residues. CDR1 MNHEY and CDR2 SMNVEV come from the germline V gene (reference sequence). Trimming pared 0 bases from V and 1 base from J, leaving 16 bases between. This CDR3 is CASSLSPGVDSSNQPQHF. Written as DNA, the CDR3 is TGTGCCAGCAGTTTATCTCCGGGAGTCGATTCGAGCAATCAGCCCCAGCATTTT.

The chain couples TRBV2 to TRBJ1-6; D perhaps matches TRBD1 (5 bases). The V gene lost 5 bases and the J gene lost 0 bases, with 14 bases spanning the gap. Germline loops: CDR1 SNHLY, CDR2 FYNNEI. The CDR3 spans 17 residues. The CDR3 bases are TGTGCCAGCAGTAGGTCATGGAGGGGCTCCTATAATTCACCCCTCCACTTT. Protein: CASSRSWRGSYNSPLHF.